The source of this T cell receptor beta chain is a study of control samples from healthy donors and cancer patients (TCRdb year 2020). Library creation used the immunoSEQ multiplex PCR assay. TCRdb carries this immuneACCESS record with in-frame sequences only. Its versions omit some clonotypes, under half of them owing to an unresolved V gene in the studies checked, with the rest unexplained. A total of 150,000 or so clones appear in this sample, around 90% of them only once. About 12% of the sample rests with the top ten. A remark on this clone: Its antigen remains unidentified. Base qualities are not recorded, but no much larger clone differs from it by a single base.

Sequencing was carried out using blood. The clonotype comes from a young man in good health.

The DNA is TGTGCCAGCAGACAGGGGGCAGGAGAGACCCAGTACTTC. Its protein is CASRQGAGETQYF. The V and J genes are TRBV6-6 and TRBJ2-5, and 9 junctional nucleotides match TRBD1. Trimmed from V: 6 bases; trimmed from J: 4 bases; junction bases lacking a gene match: 3. The germline V gene (reference sequence) provides CDR1 MNHNY and CDR2 SVGAGI. Measured from the cysteine to the phenylalanine, the CDR3 is 13 residues long. Of the read, only the CDR3 DNA is kept; its 39 bases are in frame from base 1.